This T cell receptor (beta chain) came from a study of blood T cell repertoires in COVID-19. Germline CDR1 SNHLY, CDR2 FYNNEI. J was trimmed by 0 bases and V by 6 bases; bases with no gene match: 4. This CDR3 has 16 residues. Under the authors' procedure: Amplification with reference gene primers provided the estimates of nucleated cell counts. The table came from immunoSEQ multiplex PCR; TCRdb's copy has only in-frame clones and leaves some out. V and J calls and clone size are as listed in that table; D and trimming were resolved from the DNA. There are 95,000 to 100,000 clones in the sample; almost 95% occur only once, and 5.7% lies in the top ten.

This TCR was sampled from a man in his forties or fifties with active COVID-19. The sequenced sample was peripheral blood. The J gene is TRBJ2-1, the V gene TRBV2; 11 bases are a match to TRBD2. The CDR3 nucleotides read TGTGCCAGCAGCGCTAGCGGGAGGTCCTCCTACAATGAGCAGTTCTTC. Protein sequence: CASSASGRSSYNEQFF.